The 28 T cell receptor beta chains below come from one sample, sequenced in a study of response to subunit inactivated influenza vaccine. TCRdb passed the RT-PCR reads through MiXCR, listing each CDR3 protein once. The table records about 650,000 distinct CDR3 sequences, approximately 15% of them present only once. The sample was PBMCs from blood, taken around 15 days before vaccination. Receptors originate from a middle-aged man who received an inactivated influenza vaccine.

The sample holds a few counts of this clonotype. This chain connects TRBV3-1 to TRBJ2-1, with 8 bases lining up with TRBD2. This CDR3 has 15 residues. Germline loops: CDR1 LGHDT, CDR2 YNNKEL (reference sequence). V lost 4 bases to trimming and J lost 9 bases; unmatched junction nucleotides: 11. The CDR3 DNA sequence: TGTGCCAGCAGCCGCCGAGGAGCGGGGGTGGCTGAGCAGTTCTTC. It specifies CASSRRGAGVAEQFF.

The chain has TRBV27 and TRBJ2-2; 7 nucleotides line up with TRBD2. Unmatched junction bases numbered 5, after V lost 8 bases and J lost 5 bases. CDR1 and CDR2 (germline): MNHEY, SMNVEV (reference sequence). The CDR3 spans 13 residues. The chain's CDR3 is CASLRGLTGELFF. The CDR3 DNA reads TGTGCCAGCCTTCGGGGACTAACCGGGGAGCTGTTTTTT.

This clonotype has at least ten counts. This rearrangement joins TRBV28 to TRBJ2-3; D gene ambiguous. CDR1 is MDHEN, CDR2 SYDVKM, per germline. The CDR3 extends over 13 amino acids. V was pared by 7 bases and J by 5 bases, with 13 bases between. The CDR3 DNA is TGTGCCAGCATCCCGCTAACGCGAGATACGCAGTATTTT. It is translated as CASIPLTRDTQYF.

The sample holds a few counts of this clonotype. This chain connects TRBV27 to TRBJ2-7, with a tentative D call TRBD2 (6 bases). V lost 5 bases and J 3 bases, leaving 17 bases between the germline ends. This CDR3 comprises 15 residues. CDR1 and CDR2 (germline): MNHEY, SMNVEV (reference sequence). CDR3 nucleotide sequence: TGTGCCAGCAGTCCCCGGGACGGGAGACACTACGAGCAGTACTTC. It translates to CASSPRDGRHYEQYF.

This clonotype was seen ten or more times. The chain recombines TRBV20-1 with TRBJ2-7, with 7 positions matching TRBD2. The CDR3 loop spans 12 amino acids. Germline V CDR1 and CDR2: DFQATT, SNEGSKA (reference sequence). V lost 4 bases to trimming and J lost 6 bases; unmatched junction nucleotides: 6. CDR3 in amino acids: CSAKAGGSEQYF. CDR3 sequence (DNA): TGCAGTGCTAAGGCGGGCGGGAGCGAGCAGTACTTC.

This clonotype was detected a few times. The V call is TRBV29-1, the J call TRBJ2-3; D uncertain. The germline V gene has CDR1 SQVTM and CDR2 ANQGSEA. This CDR3 comprises 13 residues. V was pared by 3 bases and J by 3 bases, with 10 bases between. CDR3 nucleotide sequence: TGCAGCGTTGACCCGGGTGTGACAGATACGCAGTATTTT. Its protein product is CSVDPGVTDTQYF.

This clonotype was found a few times. The chain is built from TRBV2 and TRBJ2-7, with D perhaps TRBD2 (7 bases). This CDR3 region has 13 residues. V lost 6 bases to trimming and J lost 4 bases, with 13 bases between them. Germline loops: CDR1 SNHLY, CDR2 FYNNEI. CDR3 in amino acids: CASRGGASYEQYF. In nucleotides, the CDR3 is TGTGCCAGCAGAGGGGGGGCGTCGTACGAGCAGTACTTC.

The chain is built from TRBV28 and TRBJ2-2; D may be TRBD2 (5 bases). Looked up from germline, CDR1 is MDHEN and CDR2 is SYDVKM. This CDR3 is 15 amino acids long. With 4 bases removed from V and 1 base from J, the gap between germline ends came to 10 bases. The DNA of the CDR3 is TGTGCCAGCAGTTCGGGGTCCCAGAACACCGGGGAGCTGTTTTTT. Its protein product is CASSSGSQNTGELFF.

Ten or more counts support this clonotype. V and J are TRBV29-1 and TRBJ1-1, with 8 bases identical to TRBD1. This CDR3 is built from 14 residues. V gave up 4 bases and J gave up 2 bases; unmatched junction bases: 6. Germline V gene lookup returns CDR1 SQVTM and CDR2 ANQGSEA. In nucleotides, the CDR3 is TGCAGCGTTGCGACAGGGGTTGATAACACTGAAGCTTTCTTT. Its translation is CSVATGVDNTEAFF.

This clonotype was recorded at least ten times. The chain employs TRBV5-6 and TRBJ2-6, with D perhaps TRBD1 (6 bases). The V gene's germline CDR1 is SGHDT and CDR2 YYEEEE. V was clipped by 4 bases and J by 0 bases, with 17 bases between them. The CDR3 length is 18 residues. In nucleotides, the CDR3 is TGTGCCAGCAGCGGATCCGGGACACCGGCCTCTGGGGCCAACGTCCTGACTTTC. This gives the protein CASSGSGTPASGANVLTF.

This clonotype was observed a few times. This rearrangement joins TRBV3-1 to TRBJ1-2, with TRBD1 matching 7 bases. Per the germline V gene, CDR1 is LGHDT and CDR2 is YNNKEL (reference sequence). The CDR3 is 15 amino acids. Trimming at V came to 5 bases and at J to 7 bases, leaving 13 bases not matched to a gene. CDR3 sequence reads: CASSSRGDSKAGYTF. The CDR3, as DNA: TGTGCCAGCAGCTCGCGCGGGGACAGCAAGGCTGGCTACACCTTC.

The table lists this clonotype with many counts. The chain couples TRBV12-3 or TRBV12-4 to TRBJ2-3, with 11 bases identical to TRBD2. CDR3 length: 15 amino acids. V lost 6 bases to trimming and J lost 6 bases; unmatched junction nucleotides: 8. CDR3 bases: TGTGCCAGCAGAAATAGCGGGGGGGCCAAGGATACGCAGTATTTT. Its translation is CASRNSGGAKDTQYF.

This clonotype was seen more than once but under ten times. This sequence joins TRBV15 and TRBJ2-5, with D unresolved. There are 15 residues in the CDR3. V was trimmed by 0 bases and J by 5 bases, leaving 13 bases between them. Per the germline V gene, CDR1 is LNHNV and CDR2 is YYDKDF (reference sequence). CDR3 sequence: CATSRDWAIRETQYF. CDR3 sequence (DNA): TGTGCCACCAGCAGAGATTGGGCTATTCGGGAGACCCAGTACTTC.

The CDR3 protein is CASSYRLADYNEQFF. The DNA for the CDR3 is TGTGCCAGCAGTTACCGGCTCGCGGACTACAATGAGCAGTTCTTC. The J gene is TRBJ2-1, the V gene TRBV6-5; D not resolved. Per germline, CDR1 MNHEY and CDR2 SVGAGI. The CDR3 runs 15 residues. The V end was cut by 2 bases, the J end by 3 bases, with 11 bases between.

This clonotype was recorded a few times. V usage is TRBV5-1 and J usage is TRBJ1-3; perhaps TRBD1 as D (6 bases). The CDR3 is made up of 16 amino acids. Germline CDR1 reads SGHRS; CDR2 reads YFSETQ. V was pared by 1 base and J by 3 bases, with 14 bases between. CDR3 coding DNA: TGCGCCAGCAGCTTGACGGGGGGGCGATATGGAAACACCATATATTTT. Its protein product is CASSLTGGRYGNTIYF.

This clonotype was seen many times. V usage is TRBV12-3 or TRBV12-4 and J usage is TRBJ1-6; TRBD1 aligns across 8 bases. J gave up 8 bases and V 7 bases, and 7 bases lay outside the gene matches. The CDR3 is made up of 14 amino acids. This chain's CDR3 is CASTDRGKDSPLHF. The CDR3 bases are TGTGCCAGCACCGACAGGGGTAAAGATTCACCCCTCCACTTT.

This clonotype was recorded a few times. The DNA for the CDR3 is TGTGCCAGCGGATATCAGGGGGGGAATCCAGAGACCCAGTACTTC. It yields the protein CASGYQGGNPETQYF. The genes are TRBV28 and TRBJ2-5; D might be TRBD1 or TRBD2, each matching 7 bases. Trimming took off 8 bases at V and 4 bases at J, with 20 bases between the two ends. Germline values: CDR1 MDHEN, CDR2 SYDVKM. The CDR3 covers 15 residues.

V and J are TRBV7-6 and TRBJ2-7; 12 positions agree with TRBD1. The CDR3 is 16 amino acids. V was clipped by 2 bases and J by 5 bases; unmatched bases: 7. CDR1 SGHVS and CDR2 FNYEAQ come from the germline V gene. CDR3: CASSLFKGQGADEQYF. In DNA form, the CDR3 reads TGTGCCAGCAGCTTATTCAAGGGACAGGGGGCTGACGAGCAGTACTTC.

This clonotype showed up just a few times. The gene calls are TRBV12-3 or TRBV12-4 and TRBJ2-7, with D possibly TRBD1 on 6 matching bases. Trimming stripped 5 bases from V and 2 bases from J, with 16 bases between. The CDR3 is 15 residues long. The DNA for the CDR3 is TGTGCCAGCAGTGGAGAAAGGGACAAGACCTACGAGCAGTACTTC. It yields the protein CASSGERDKTYEQYF.

This clonotype was counted only a few times. The rearrangement links TRBV20-1 to TRBJ2-7; D is undetermined. V was trimmed by 0 bases and J by 3 bases, leaving 6 bases between them. The CDR3 length is 12 residues. From germline, CDR1 is DFQATT and CDR2 SNEGSKA (reference sequence). The CDR3 region has the DNA TGCAGTGCTAGAGAAAGTTACTACGAGCAGTACTTC. Translation: CSARESYYEQYF.

The chain is built from TRBV10-2 and TRBJ2-3; 7 positions agree with TRBD1. J gave up 5 bases and V 7 bases, and 9 bases lay outside the gene matches. The CDR3 is 14 residues long. Germline lookup yields CDR1 WSHSY and CDR2 SAAADI. DNA of the CDR3: TGCGCCAGCATGGAAGGGGGCTGGGGAGATACGCAGTATTTT. It translates to CASMEGGWGDTQYF.

This sequence joins TRBV7-9 and TRBJ2-2, with 7 bases aligning to TRBD1. Germline V gene lookup returns CDR1 SEHNR and CDR2 FQNEAQ (reference sequence). This CDR3 spans 14 amino acids. V lost 11 bases to trimming and J lost 0 bases; unmatched junction nucleotides: 6. The CDR3 DNA reads as TGTGCCTTGGGGCAGGGGGCGAACACCGGGGAGCTGTTTTTT. This sequence encodes CALGQGANTGELFF.

The rearrangement links TRBV4-3 to TRBJ2-2; perhaps TRBD2 as D (6 bases). The CDR3 contains 17 residues. Trimming cost V 0 bases and J 0 bases, with 11 bases left between them. Germline loops: CDR1 LGHNA, CDR2 YSLEER. This CDR3 is CASSQDLGTSNTGELFF. Written as DNA, the CDR3 is TGCGCCAGCAGCCAAGATCTTGGGACTTCGAACACCGGGGAGCTGTTTTTT.

This chain connects TRBV29-1 to TRBJ2-3; D might be TRBD1 (5 bases). CDR3 size: 11 residues. V was trimmed by 3 bases and J by 5 bases, leaving 6 bases between them. Germline V gene data show CDR1 as SQVTM and CDR2 as ANQGSEA. The CDR3: CSVEGLDTQYF. The CDR3 bases are TGCAGCGTTGAGGGGCTAGATACGCAGTATTTT.

To note about this clonotype: A much larger clone differs from this one at a single base, so this may be a read error. V is TRBV29-1 and J is TRBJ2-1; 7 bases align to TRBD1. The CDR3 loop spans 13 amino acids. CDR1 is SQVTM and CDR2 is ANQGSEA in the germline V gene. Written as DNA, the CDR3 is TGCAGCGTTGTGGGACAGACCTACAATGAGAAGTTCTTC. Translated, it gives CSVVGQTYNEKFF.

This clonotype turned up a few times. The genes are TRBV7-2 and TRBJ2-4; 7 bases are shared with TRBD2. In germline, CDR1 is SGHTA, CDR2 FQGNSA. Trimming cost V 1 base and J 7 bases; bases outside gene matches: 7. CDR3 length: 15 residues. The CDR3 spells CASSLVGGSGNIQYF. In DNA form, the CDR3 reads TGTGCCAGCAGCTTAGTTGGCGGGAGTGGGAACATTCAGTACTTC.

This clonotype was recorded a few times. The J gene is TRBJ2-5, the V gene TRBV20-1, with D possibly being TRBD2 (5 bases). In germline, CDR1 is DFQATT, CDR2 SNEGSKA (reference sequence). V was trimmed by 5 bases and J by 3 bases, leaving 10 bases between them. The CDR3 consists of 12 residues. CDR3 amino acids: CSAPDGEETQYF. The CDR3 bases are TGCAGTGCTCCCGACGGGGAAGAGACCCAGTACTTC.

This chain connects TRBV2 to TRBJ2-5; 7 bases are a match to TRBD1. The V segment lost 7 bases and the J segment 3 bases; nucleotides outside the gene matches: 8. The CDR3 has 14 amino acids. Germline values: CDR1 SNHLY, CDR2 FYNNEI. DNA for the CDR3: TGTGCCAGCAAACACAGGGGCACCGAAGAGACCCAGTACTTC. It translates to CASKHRGTEETQYF.